One sample yielded the 16 T cell receptor beta chains listed below, sequenced in a study of CD8 T cells in ankylosing spondylitis (dated by TCRdb to the late 2010s). Library preparation employed 5' RACE. Instrument on record: Illumina HiSeq 2500. The public reads were reprocessed in TCRdb via fastp at Q25 and MiXCR, keeping in-frame beta chains. Each record represents a unique CDR3 protein, reported with the most common genes and DNA among its rows. This sample gives about 36,000 distinct CDR3 sequences in total; 9.5% to 11% of them show up just once. The leading ten clones occupy over 20% of the sample. The sequenced material came from synovial fluid, either unsorted or a sorted T cell fraction (not recorded which). All receptors come from a male donor with ankylosing spondylitis.

This clonotype appeared many times. The chain couples TRBV12-3 or TRBV12-4 to TRBJ2-7; D is unresolved. CDR3 length: 14 amino acids. Trimming removed 3 bases from V and 3 bases from J, with 12 bases in between. CDR3 sequence: CASSFESEYYEQYF. CDR3 in DNA: TGTGCCAGCAGTTTTGAGTCAGAATACTACGAGCAGTACTTC.

This clonotype was counted many times. This chain links TRBV25-1 with TRBJ1-1; TRBD1 agrees at 11 bases. The germline gives CDR1 MGHDK, CDR2 SYGVNS. This CDR3 region has 13 residues. The V and J ends lost 6 bases and 4 bases, in that order; junction bases with no gene match: 1. The CDR3 protein is CASRDRGRTEAFF. In DNA form, the CDR3 reads TGTGCCAGCAGGGACAGGGGGCGCACTGAAGCTTTCTTT.

This clonotype appeared a few times. This sequence joins TRBV4-1 and TRBJ2-1; either TRBD1 or TRBD2 may supply D (5 bases each). V lost 3 bases to trimming and J lost 4 bases, with 10 bases between them. Germline assignment: CDR1 MGHRA and CDR2 YSYEKL. The CDR3 totals 14 residues. The CDR3 reads CASSHGTGYNEQFF. Here the CDR3 DNA reads TGCGCCAGCAGCCATGGGACCGGATACAATGAGCAGTTCTTC.

V is TRBV7-9 and J is TRBJ2-2, with 10 bases aligning to TRBD1. J lost 7 bases, V lost 4 bases, and 12 bases had no gene match. The CDR3 covers 17 residues. The V gene's germline CDR1 is SEHNR and CDR2 FQNEAQ (reference sequence). This CDR3 reads CASSSRDRQGASGELFF. The CDR3 DNA reads TGTGCCAGCAGCTCCCGCGACCGACAGGGGGCGAGCGGGGAGCTGTTTTTT.

Many counts were recorded for this clonotype. This chain joins TRBV5-1 and TRBJ1-1, with D maybe TRBD1 (5 bases). V was cut by 2 bases and J by 1 base, with 9 bases left in between. Germline CDR1 SGHRS, CDR2 YFSETQ. This CDR3 has 14 residues. Written as DNA, the CDR3 is TGCGCCAGCAGCTTAGGGGTCGCGAACACTGAAGCTTTCTTT. As protein: CASSLGVANTEAFF.

The sample holds many counts of this clonotype. The V and J genes are TRBV28 and TRBJ2-1, with 7 bases that match TRBD1. Germline CDR1 and CDR2: MDHEN and SYDVKM. With V trimmed by 6 bases and J by 1 base, 6 bases remained unmatched. There are 15 residues in the CDR3. CDR3 sequence (DNA): TGTGCCAGCAGACGACAGGGTGCATCCTACAATGAGCAGTTCTTC. This sequence encodes CASRRQGASYNEQFF.

This clonotype was seen a few times. V and J are TRBV4-3 and TRBJ2-3; 11 nucleotides align to TRBD2. From germline, CDR1 is LGHNA and CDR2 YSLEER. V lost 0 bases to trimming and J lost 6 bases; unmatched junction nucleotides: 11. The CDR3 is 18 residues long. In DNA, the CDR3 is TGCGCCAGCAGCCAAGATCGCGTGACTAGCGGGATCTGGGATACGCAGTATTTT. Its translation: CASSQDRVTSGIWDTQYF.

This chain connects TRBV5-6 to TRBJ2-1; 11 bases line up with TRBD1. CDR1 is SGHDT, CDR2 YYEEEE, per germline. The length of the CDR3 is 15 residues. V was clipped by 2 bases and J by 7 bases; unmatched bases: 5. The CDR3 spells CASSFSDRGLNEQFF. The CDR3 DNA sequence: TGTGCCAGCAGCTTCTCGGACAGGGGGCTAAATGAGCAGTTCTTC. The whole variable domain, filled in from reference TRBV5-6 and TRBJ2-1, reads DAGVTQSPTHLIKTRGQQVTLRCSPKSGHDTVSWYQQALGQGPQFIFQYYEEEERQRGNFPDRFSGHQFPNYSSELNVNALLLGDSALYLCASSFSDRGLNEQFFGPGTRLTVL.

This clonotype was recorded at least ten times. This chain connects TRBV7-9 to TRBJ2-4; D is possibly TRBD2 (7 bases). The V and J ends lost 5 bases and 8 bases respectively, with 22 bases between them. The CDR3 has 16 amino acids. The germline V gene encodes CDR1 SEHNR and CDR2 FQNEAQ (reference sequence). CDR3 in amino acids: CASSPRLGEGGDIQYF. In DNA, the CDR3 is TGTGCCAGCAGCCCGAGGCTGGGGGAGGGGGGTGACATTCAGTACTTC.

This clonotype was seen repeatedly, ten times or more. The chain joins TRBV7-2 to TRBJ2-2, with D hard to call. Trimming stripped 5 bases from V and 3 bases from J, with 7 bases between. The V gene's germline CDR1 is SGHTA and CDR2 FQGNSA. CDR3 size: 13 residues. The CDR3 sequence is CASSPSHTGELFF. The DNA of the CDR3 is TGTGCCAGCAGCCCCTCCCACACCGGGGAGCTGTTTTTT.

V is TRBV28 and J is TRBJ2-7; weak D call: TRBD1 (6 bases). The germline V gene encodes CDR1 MDHEN and CDR2 SYDVKM. The CDR3 is 12 residues long. V was pared by 5 bases and J by 3 bases, with 8 bases between. CDR3 sequence reads: CASSTGSYEQYF. The CDR3 coding sequence is TGTGCCAGCAGTACAGGGAGCTACGAGCAGTACTTC.

This clonotype was found many times. This chain's CDR3 is CASSQWGQPNTEAFF. In nucleotides, the CDR3 is TGCGCCAGCAGCCAATGGGGACAACCGAACACTGAAGCTTTCTTT. This chain connects TRBV5-1 to TRBJ1-1, with a possible D match to TRBD1 (6 bases). The V and J ends lost 4 bases and 1 base respectively, with 14 bases between them. The CDR3 is 15 residues long. Looked up from germline, CDR1 is SGHRS and CDR2 is YFSETQ.

This clonotype was seen a handful of times. The chain combines TRBV7-8 with TRBJ1-5, with D possibly TRBD1 on 6 matching bases. The germline V gene encodes CDR1 SGHVS and CDR2 FQNEAQ. This CDR3 has 16 residues. With 5 bases removed from V and 7 bases from J, the gap between germline ends came to 21 bases. DNA of the CDR3: TGTGCCAGCAGCCCTCATGGAGGACAGTCAACCCAGCCCCAGCATTTT. It yields the protein CASSPHGGQSTQPQHF.

In regard to this clonotype: A much larger clone differs from this one at a single base, so this may be a read error. The chain carries TRBV20-1 and TRBJ2-3; D might be TRBD2 (6 bases). The germline V and J ends were trimmed by 4 bases and 5 bases, with 13 bases remaining between them. The CDR3 totals 13 residues. Germline CDR1 DFQATT, CDR2 SNEGSKA (reference sequence). DNA for the CDR3: TGCAGTGCTACCATAGCGGACATAGATACGCAGTATTTT. Translated: CSATIADIDTQYF.

The rearrangement joins TRBV7-8 to TRBJ1-4; the D is unclear. Per the germline V gene, CDR1 is SGHVS and CDR2 is FQNEAQ. This CDR3 comprises 13 residues. Trimming pared 0 bases from V and 14 bases from J, leaving 13 bases between. This chain's CDR3 is CASSLARGSELFF. The CDR3 DNA is TGTGCCAGCAGCTTAGCGCGGGGAAGTGAGCTGTTTTTT.

There are a few counts of this clonotype. The V and J genes are TRBV5-4 and TRBJ2-1; TRBD2 aligns across 13 bases. V lost 5 bases, J lost 10 bases, and 9 bases stayed unmatched. CDR3 length: 15 residues. Germline lookup yields CDR1 SGHNT and CDR2 YYREEE (reference sequence). This CDR3 reads CASRRTSGSVGEQFF. CDR3 DNA: TGTGCCAGCAGACGGACTAGCGGGAGTGTAGGGGAGCAGTTCTTC. The full variable domain, completed using reference TRBV5-4 and TRBJ2-1, is ETGVTQSPTHLIKTRGQQVTLRCSSQSGHNTVSWYQQALGQGPQFIFQYYREEENGRGNFPPRFSGLQFPNYSSELNVNALELDDSALYLCASRRTSGSVGEQFFGPGTRLTVL.